The rows below give T cell receptor beta chains drawn from one sample of a study of CD8+CD57+ T cells in acquired aplastic anemia. A single record per CDR3 protein comes from TCRdb applying MiXCR to the reads. The sample yields 150,000 to 200,000 distinct CDR3 sequences, 40% to 60% seen once. The sample was sorted CD4+, CD8+, or CD8+CD57+ T cells (not recorded which) from PBMCs. These receptors came from a human donor with aplastic anemia. The CDR3 runs from the conserved cysteine through the conserved F or W. D genes are given only for firm matches. A clone size is listed for some rows: how often the clone was seen (once, few, many), or a class if it is expanded.

j_call | d_call | v_call | clone_size | cdr3_aa | cdr3_nt
TRBJ2-2 | - | TRBV2 | - | CASSVLATGELFF | TGTGCCAGCAGTGTGTTGGCGACCGGGGAGCTGTTTTTT
TRBJ2-7 | TRBD2 | TRBV20-1 | - | CSASRGGRDEQYF | TGCAGTGCTAGTCGGGGGGGAAGGGACGAGCAGTACTTC
TRBJ2-5 | - | TRBV11-3 | - | CASSLRGATGETQYF | TGTGCCAGCAGCTTACGGGGGGCGACCGGGGAGACCCAGTACTTC
TRBJ1-2 | - | TRBV10-1 | - | CASSEAGSTFYGYTF | TGCGCCAGCAGTGAGGCAGGCTCCACCTTCTATGGCTACACCTTC
TRBJ1-1 | - | TRBV29-1 | - | CSVEDSLEAFF | TGCAGCGTTGAAGACTCGCTGGAAGCTTTCTTT
TRBJ2-7 | - | TRBV27 | - | CASSSGSSSYEQYF | TGTGCCAGCAGTTCGGGGTCAAGCTCCTACGAGCAGTACTTC
TRBJ2-1 | TRBD2 | TRBV11-2 | - | CASSPEGTSVYNEQFF | TGTGCCAGCAGCCCAGAAGGGACTAGCGTCTACAATGAGCAGTTCTTC
TRBJ2-7 | - | TRBV29-1 | - | CSVEEVATGGPGEQYF | TGCAGCGTTGAAGAGGTGGCCACAGGCGGCCCCGGGGAGCAGTACTTC
TRBJ2-2 | - | TRBV12-5 | many | CASGLVGRNTGELFF | TGTGCTAGTGGTTTGGTAGGCAGGAACACCGGGGAGCTGTTTTTT
TRBJ2-7 | TRBD1 | TRBV9 | - | CASSPLGTDEQYF | TGTGCCAGCAGCCCCCTGGGGACAGACGAGCAGTACTTC
TRBJ2-7 | - | TRBV6-5 | many | CASSSRDNSYEQYF | TGTGCCAGCAGTTCCCGGGACAACTCCTACGAGCAGTACTTC
TRBJ2-7 | TRBD2 | TRBV9 | many | CASSVGAGTNYEQYF | TGTGCCAGCAGCGTAGGAGCGGGAACCAACTACGAGCAGTACTTC
TRBJ1-1 | - | TRBV6-1 | many | CASSPWTVETEAFF | TGTGCCAGCAGCCCCTGGACGGTGGAAACTGAAGCTTTCTTT
TRBJ2-7 | - | TRBV2 | - | CASSVRDTGYEQYF | TGTGCCAGCAGCGTTCGGGACACTGGCTACGAGCAGTACTTC
TRBJ2-5 | - | TRBV2 | - | CASSASGGEETQYF | TGTGCCAGCAGTGCCTCGGGTGGGGAAGAGACCCAGTACTTC
TRBJ1-1 | TRBD1 | TRBV29-1 | many | CSADRGVNTEAFF | TGCAGCGCCGACAGGGGGGTGAACACTGAAGCTTTCTTT
TRBJ2-1 | TRBD2 | TRBV6-5 | - | CASSYSTSGSNEQFF | TGTGCCAGCTCTTATTCGACTAGCGGGAGTAATGAGCAGTTCTTC
TRBJ2-1 | - | TRBV29-1 | - | CSVPGRVDNEQFF | TGCAGCGTGCCTGGCAGGGTTGATAATGAGCAGTTCTTC
TRBJ2-7 | TRBD1 | TRBV5-5 | many | CASSNPGQSYEQYF | TGTGCCAGCAGCAATCCGGGACAGTCGTACGAGCAGTACTTC
TRBJ2-1 | TRBD2 | TRBV29-1 | - | CSVCTSGDSYYNEQFF | TGCAGCGTTTGTACTAGCGGGGATTCTTACTACAATGAGCAGTTCTTC
TRBJ1-1 | - | TRBV15 | many | CATRGQAPTEAFF | TGTGCCACCAGGGGCCAGGCTCCAACTGAAGCTTTCTTT
TRBJ2-1 | - | TRBV24-1 | many | CATTSGVADNYNEQFF | TGTGCCACCACCTCCGGGGTAGCGGATAATTACAATGAGCAGTTCTTC
TRBJ1-1 | TRBD1 | TRBV10-3 | few | CAIRGDRLNTEAFF | TGTGCCATCAGGGGGGACAGATTGAACACTGAAGCTTTCTTT
TRBJ1-2 | - | TRBV20-1 | few | CSARVPGGGGYTF | TGCAGTGCTAGAGTCCCTGGGGGCGGTGGCTACACCTTC
TRBJ2-1 | - | TRBV7-6 | many | CASSLAGFYNEQFF | TGTGCCAGCAGCTTAGCGGGATTTTACAATGAGCAGTTCTTC
TRBJ1-1 | - | TRBV20-1 | - | CSASPGVTEAFF | TGCAGTGCTAGCCCAGGCGTCACTGAAGCTTTCTTT
TRBJ2-7 | - | TRBV29-1 | many | CSVLTGYEQYF | TGCAGCGTCCTAACGGGGTACGAGCAGTACTTC
TRBJ1-5 | TRBD1 | TRBV4-2 | many | CASSATGGSNQPQHF | TGTGCCAGCAGCGCGACAGGGGGCAGCAATCAGCCCCAGCATTTT
TRBJ1-2 | - | TRBV19 | - | CASRSWSNYGYTF | TGTGCCAGCCGCTCTTGGAGTAACTATGGCTACACCTTC
TRBJ2-1 | TRBD2 | TRBV12-3/TRBV12-4 | few | CASSLGLAGSRSYNEQFF | TGTGCCAGCAGTTTAGGGCTAGCGGGTTCTCGTAGCTACAATGAGCAGTTCTTC
TRBJ1-2 | - | TRBV4-1 | many | CASSQVDSGGPYGYTF | TGCGCCAGCAGCCAAGTTGACAGCGGAGGCCCCTATGGCTACACCTTC